Listed here are 5 T cell receptor beta chains from one sample, sequenced in a study of cytomegalovirus exposure and HLA in healthy donors. This table comes from immunoSEQ multiplex PCR, and its TCRdb copy is limited to in-frame clones, with some not included. This sample has approximately 300,000 clones, with 87% found just once. Sequencing was performed on PBMCs. Every receptor here comes from a woman in her 30s in good health and CMV-seropositive.

V and J are TRBV27 and TRBJ1-5, with a possible D match to TRBD1 (5 bases). The germline V gene has CDR1 MNHEY and CDR2 SMNVEV (reference sequence). This CDR3 contains 13 residues. V gave up 6 bases and J gave up 5 bases, with 11 bases separating them. The CDR3 sequence is CASSPGRDQPQHF. In DNA form, the CDR3 reads TGTGCCAGCAGCCCGGGGCGTGATCAGCCCCAGCATTTT.

The gene calls are TRBV27 and TRBJ2-7, with D hard to call. V was trimmed by 2 bases and J by 3 bases, leaving 8 bases between them. The CDR3 has 13 amino acids. Germline CDR1 MNHEY, CDR2 SMNVEV (reference sequence). CDR3 in amino acids: CASSLGHYYEQYF. The CDR3 DNA reads as TGTGCCAGCAGTTTAGGTCATTACTACGAGCAGTACTTC.

This chain links TRBV27 with TRBJ1-1, with a tentative D call TRBD1 (5 bases). The CDR3 contains 16 residues. Trimming took off 0 bases at V and 5 bases at J, with 16 bases between the two ends. Germline V CDR1 and CDR2: MNHEY, SMNVEV (reference sequence). The CDR3 DNA reads TGTGCCAGCAGTTTATCCTCAGGGTACGGTATGACTGAAGCTTTCTTT. Encoded protein: CASSLSSGYGMTEAFF.

V and J are TRBV6-6 and TRBJ1-4; D not resolved. CDR1 and CDR2 (germline): MNHNY, SVGAGI (reference sequence). V was pared by 6 bases and J by 2 bases, with 13 bases between. CDR3 length: 15 residues. The CDR3 region is CASSAKGGTNEKLFF. DNA for the CDR3: TGTGCCAGCAGCGCCAAGGGAGGTACTAATGAAAAACTGTTTTTT.

This chain uses TRBV28 with TRBJ1-5; 12 nucleotides align to TRBD1. This CDR3 region has 14 residues. The J segment lost 3 bases and the V segment lost 6 bases, leaving 0 bases of the junction unmatched. The germline V gene has CDR1 MDHEN and CDR2 SYDVKM. The CDR3 bases are TGTGCCAGCAGGGGACAGGGGGCCAATCAGCCCCAGCATTTT. Amino acid sequence: CASRGQGANQPQHF.